This entry lists 27 T cell receptor beta chains sequenced from one sample in a study of response to subunit inactivated influenza vaccine. TCRdb re-called the RT-PCR reads through MiXCR, storing one row per CDR3 protein. The table has hundreds of thousands of distinct CDR3 sequences, 10% to 15% seen once. The starting material was non-naive T cells sorted from PBMCs, obtained 14 to 15 days before vaccination. The receptors come from a man over 45 who received an inactivated influenza vaccine.

V usage is TRBV6-5 and J usage is TRBJ2-7; TRBD1 is a possible D gene (5 bases). V lost 2 bases, J lost 3 bases, and 14 bases lay in between. CDR3 size: 15 residues. The germline V gene encodes CDR1 MNHEY and CDR2 SVGAGI. As DNA, the CDR3 is TGTGCCAGCAGTTACCGGTGGGGCAGAAACTACGAGCAGTACTTC. It translates to CASSYRWGRNYEQYF.

The rearrangement joins TRBV25-1 to TRBJ2-1; a weak D match, TRBD2 (5 bases). In germline, CDR1 is MGHDK, CDR2 SYGVNS. V shed 8 bases and J shed 1 base, with 15 bases lying between them. The CDR3 length is 15 residues. The CDR3 DNA is TGTGCCAGCGGACTCCCAAGCGGTTCCTACAATGAGCAGTTCTTC. This codes for CASGLPSGSYNEQFF.

Ten or more counts support this clonotype. The rearrangement uses TRBV7-9 and TRBJ1-6; 8 bases agree with TRBD1. This CDR3 spans 14 amino acids. V lost 5 bases to trimming and J lost 10 bases; unmatched junction nucleotides: 7. Germline lookup yields CDR1 SEHNR and CDR2 FQNEAQ (reference sequence). CDR3 coding DNA: TGTGCCAGCAGCAAGAACAGGGGGGGATCACCCCTCCACTTT. It codes for CASSKNRGGSPLHF.

Here the CDR3 reads CASSQAGWPGANVLTF. In DNA, the CDR3 is TGCGCCAGCAGCCAAGCAGGGTGGCCTGGGGCCAACGTCCTGACTTTC. The chain couples TRBV4-3 to TRBJ2-6; TRBD1 might be the D (5 bases). V lost 1 base, J lost 2 bases, and 9 bases lay in between. The germline CDR1 and CDR2 sequences are LGHNA and YSLEER. The CDR3 length is 16 residues.

This clonotype was observed a handful of times. V and J are TRBV9 and TRBJ1-1; no clear D. Germline CDR1 is SGDLS and CDR2 is YYNGEE. The CDR3 contains 13 residues. Deletions cut 0 bases from V and 3 bases from J, with 6 bases between. The CDR3 region has the DNA TGTGCCAGCAGCGTAGAAACGGACACTGAAGCTTTCTTT. Amino acids: CASSVETDTEAFF. The complete variable domain, with remaining parts taken from reference TRBV9 and TRBJ1-1, reads DSGVTQTPKHLITATGQRVTLRCSPRSGDLSVYWYQQSLDQGLQFLIQYYNGEERAKGNILERFSAQQFPDLHSELNLSSLELGDSALYFCASSVETDTEAFFGQGTRLTVV.

This clonotype was counted many times. The chain employs TRBV5-5 and TRBJ1-5; the D is unclear. V shed 0 bases and J shed 7 bases, with 8 bases lying between them. Germline CDR1 SGHKS, CDR2 YYEKEE (reference sequence). The CDR3 consists of 13 residues. As DNA, the CDR3 is TGTGCCAGCAGCTTGGGGTCACAGCAGCCCCAGCATTTT. Translation: CASSLGSQQPQHF.

The chain joins TRBV7-2 to TRBJ2-3, with 8 bases that match TRBD1. This CDR3 spans 13 amino acids. V lost 10 bases, J lost 6 bases, and 9 bases stayed unmatched. CDR1 is SGHTA, CDR2 FQGNSA, per germline. The CDR3 spells CATRTGLEDTQYF. CDR3 in DNA: TGTGCCACCCGGACAGGGCTGGAGGATACGCAGTATTTT.

This clonotype was found a few times. V gene TRBV24-1 combines with J gene TRBJ2-1; 7 bases map to TRBD1. V was clipped by 4 bases and J by 6 bases; unmatched bases: 8. This CDR3 is built from 15 residues. Germline V lookup: CDR1 KGHDR, CDR2 SFDVKD. The CDR3 sequence: CATSENTGTANEQFF. CDR3 bases: TGTGCCACCAGTGAGAATACCGGGACAGCCAATGAGCAGTTCTTC.

This chain links TRBV20-1 with TRBJ1-2, with D uncertain. Trimming pared 6 bases from V and 3 bases from J, leaving 11 bases between. This CDR3 spans 12 amino acids. Germline V gene sequence: CDR1 DFQATT, CDR2 SNEGSKA (reference sequence). In DNA form, the CDR3 reads TGCAGTGCCATTAGGACGGACTATGGCTACACCTTC. Amino acids: CSAIRTDYGYTF.

This clonotype appeared a few times. DNA of the CDR3: TGTGCCACCAGCAGATCGAGTTTGAGGGCGTATGAGCAGTTCTTC. Translating it yields CATSRSSLRAYEQFF. V and J are TRBV15 and TRBJ2-1; D is possibly TRBD2 (5 bases). CDR1 LNHNV and CDR2 YYDKDF come from the germline V gene (reference sequence). V was cut by 2 bases and J by 8 bases, with 16 bases left in between. This CDR3 has 15 amino acids. The full variable domain, rest sourced from reference TRBV15 and TRBJ2-1, is DAMVIQNPRYQVTQFGKPVTLSCSQTLNHNVMYWYQQKSSQAPKLLFHYYDKDFNNEADTPDNFQSRRPNTSFCFLDIRSPGLGDTAMYLCATSRSSLRAYEQFFGPGTRLTVL.

Turning to this clonotype: The junction does not match germline at one end; this may be a read error. This chain connects TRBV28 to TRBJ1-2; TRBD1 is a possible D gene (5 bases). From germline, CDR1 is MDHEN and CDR2 SYDVKM. The CDR3 is made up of 17 amino acids. The CDR3 sequence: CASSSPIGASTVSGYAF. CDR3 coding DNA: TGTGCCAGCAGTTCCCCTATTGGGGCTTCCACAGTGAGTGGCTACGCCTTC.

The V gene is TRBV7-3, the J gene TRBJ2-1; D remains ambiguous. From germline, CDR1 is SGHTA and CDR2 FQGTGA. V lost 5 bases to trimming and J lost 4 bases, with 9 bases between them. CDR3 size: 13 residues. CDR3 in DNA: TGTGCCAGCAGCGCCGGTGCGTACAATGAGCAGTTCTTC. This encodes CASSAGAYNEQFF. The variable domain in full, with the rest retrieved from reference TRBV7-3 and TRBJ2-1, is GAGVSQTPSNKVTEKGKYVELRCDPISGHTALYWYRQSLGQGPEFLIYFQGTGAADDSGLPNDRFFAVRPEGSVSTLKIQRTERGDSAVYLCASSAGAYNEQFFGPGTRLTVL.

This clonotype has more than one count but fewer than ten. This chain links TRBV7-2 with TRBJ1-3, with D possibly being TRBD1 (6 bases). Trimming took off 4 bases at V and 2 bases at J, with 9 bases between the two ends. The CDR3 extends over 14 amino acids. Germline V gives CDR1 SGHTA, CDR2 FQGNSA. CDR3 protein: CASSSGQPGNTIYF. In DNA form, the CDR3 reads TGTGCCAGCAGCTCCGGACAGCCTGGAAACACCATATATTTT.

This clonotype has just a few counts. Here the CDR3 reads CASSQGRGRTYGYTF. CDR3 nucleotide sequence: TGCGCCAGCAGCCAGGGCCGCGGCAGAACCTATGGCTACACCTTC. The J gene is TRBJ1-2, the V gene TRBV4-3; D gene uncertain. The CDR3 is 15 amino acids. V lost 3 bases and J 4 bases, leaving 15 bases between the germline ends. Germline V gene sequence: CDR1 LGHNA, CDR2 YSLEER.

This clonotype was recorded many times. V is TRBV2 and J is TRBJ1-6, with unresolved D. The V end lost 2 bases, the J end lost 0 bases, and 8 bases lay between the germline ends. CDR1 is SNHLY and CDR2 is FYNNEI in the germline V gene. CDR3 length: 16 residues. This CDR3 reads CASSELGSSYNSPLHF. DNA of the CDR3: TGTGCCAGCAGTGAACTGGGCAGCTCCTATAATTCACCCCTCCACTTT.

There are many counts of this clonotype. This chain joins TRBV20-1 and TRBJ2-3; D might be TRBD1 or TRBD2, each matching 5 bases. The CDR3 is 15 amino acids. Germline-derived CDR1 and CDR2 are DFQATT and SNEGSKA (reference sequence). V dropped 5 bases and J dropped 5 bases, with 20 bases sitting between them. For the CDR3, the DNA is TGCAGTGCTGGGGGTGGGGGAACCGGGAAAGATACGCAGTATTTT. It codes for CSAGGGGTGKDTQYF.

V usage is TRBV28 and J usage is TRBJ1-1, with a possible D match to TRBD1 (6 bases). This CDR3 contains 14 residues. In germline, CDR1 is MDHEN, CDR2 SYDVKM. The V end was cut by 2 bases, the J end by 1 base, with 8 bases between. CDR3 DNA sequence: TGTGCCAGCAGTTTAAGGGGGTCGAACACTGAAGCTTTCTTT. This codes for CASSLRGSNTEAFF. The whole variable domain, remainder taken from reference TRBV28 and TRBJ1-1, is DVKVTQSSRYLVKRTGEKVFLECVQDMDHENMFWYRQDPGLGLRLIYFSYDVKMKEKGDIPEGYSVSREKKERFSLILESASTNQTSMYLCASSLRGSNTEAFFGQGTRLTVV.

The table lists this clonotype with a few counts. V gene TRBV4-3 combines with J gene TRBJ1-4; the match to TRBD1 covers 9 bases. V shed 3 bases, J shed 7 bases, and the junction held 6 bases outside the gene matches. Germline-derived CDR1 and CDR2 are LGHNA and YSLEER. The CDR3 runs 15 residues. The CDR3 is CASSHFRTGVEKLFF. CDR3 DNA sequence: TGCGCCAGCAGCCACTTCAGGACAGGGGTTGAAAAACTGTTTTTT.

V and J are TRBV27 and TRBJ2-1, with 9 bases matching TRBD2. The junction had 8 bases not matched to a gene; V was cut back by 5 bases and J by 6 bases. CDR1 is MNHEY and CDR2 is SMNVEV in the germline V gene (reference sequence). The CDR3 sequence is 15 residues long. In DNA, the CDR3 is TGTGCCAGCAGTATCCCGGGACTAGCCACCAATGAGCAGTTCTTC. The encoded protein is CASSIPGLATNEQFF.

V is TRBV28 and J is TRBJ2-5; 7 bases line up with TRBD1. CDR1 is MDHEN, CDR2 SYDVKM, per germline. This CDR3 has 15 amino acids. The ends lost 3 bases at V and 4 bases at J; junction bases unmatched: 8. CDR3 amino acids: CASSFAGGSTETQYF. The CDR3 region has the DNA TGTGCCAGCAGTTTCGCAGGGGGAAGTACAGAGACCCAGTACTTC.

Only a few counts were recorded for this clonotype. The gene calls are TRBV20-1 and TRBJ2-1; D tentatively reads TRBD1 or TRBD2 (5 bases each). Germline loops: CDR1 DFQATT, CDR2 SNEGSKA (reference sequence). The CDR3 loop spans 17 amino acids. The V and J ends lost 3 bases and 10 bases respectively, with 28 bases between them. The CDR3 sequence: CSARGDYSHGTSQEQFF. CDR3 DNA sequence: TGCAGTGCTAGGGGGGATTATAGTCACGGCACTTCTCAAGAGCAGTTCTTC.

This clonotype was seen only a few times. The rearrangement uses TRBV4-2 and TRBJ1-3; D is uncertain. The CDR3 runs to 14 residues. V lost 1 base to trimming and J lost 2 bases, with 6 bases between them. Germline assignment: CDR1 LGHNA and CDR2 YNFKEQ. The CDR3 reads CASSQGFTGNTIYF. DNA for the CDR3: TGTGCCAGCAGCCAAGGGTTTACTGGAAACACCATATATTTT.

This clonotype appeared many times. The chain is built from TRBV21-1 and TRBJ1-5. TRBV21-1 is termed a pseudogene. The CDR3 runs to 15 residues. The CDR3 here is CASSKHGGYNQPQHF. The CDR3 region has the DNA TGTGCCAGCAGCAAACACGGAGGGTACAATCAGCCCCAGCATTTT.

Many counts were recorded for this clonotype. The chain recombines TRBV29-1 with TRBJ2-1; 12 positions agree with TRBD2. The CDR3 sequence is 14 residues long. Looked up from germline, CDR1 is SQVTM and CDR2 is ANQGSEA. Trimming at V came to 7 bases and at J to 2 bases, leaving 3 bases not matched to a gene. Here the CDR3 reads CSARTSGTYNEQFF. CDR3 DNA sequence: TGCAGCGCCCGGACTAGCGGGACCTACAATGAGCAGTTCTTC.

Many counts were recorded for this clonotype. The V gene is TRBV27, the J gene TRBJ2-3; TRBD2 agrees at 7 bases. Trimming took 5 bases from V and 2 from J; bases not matched to a gene: 7. This CDR3 spans 15 amino acids. CDR1 is MNHEY, CDR2 SMNVEV, per germline (reference sequence). The CDR3: CASSPASGYTDTQYF. The CDR3 DNA is TGTGCCAGCAGTCCCGCTAGCGGTTACACAGATACGCAGTATTTT.

This chain joins TRBV27 and TRBJ2-5; 7 bases line up with TRBD2. The CDR3 loop spans 13 amino acids. Trimming took 3 bases from V and 8 from J; bases not matched to a gene: 6. Germline V gene sequence: CDR1 MNHEY, CDR2 SMNVEV (reference sequence). The CDR3 reads CASSFRASGTQYF. In nucleotides, the CDR3 is TGTGCCAGCAGTTTCCGGGCTAGCGGTACCCAGTACTTC.

This clonotype was observed many times. The chain combines TRBV6-2 or TRBV6-3 with TRBJ2-7; TRBD1 agrees at 8 bases. Trimming removed 2 bases from V and 5 bases from J; junction bases left unmatched: 14. Germline loops: CDR1 MNHEY, CDR2 SVGEGT. This CDR3 has 17 residues. The CDR3 DNA is TGTGCCAGCAGTTACGGGTCCGGACAGGGTTTTTTCCACGAGCAGTACTTC. This encodes CASSYGSGQGFFHEQYF.